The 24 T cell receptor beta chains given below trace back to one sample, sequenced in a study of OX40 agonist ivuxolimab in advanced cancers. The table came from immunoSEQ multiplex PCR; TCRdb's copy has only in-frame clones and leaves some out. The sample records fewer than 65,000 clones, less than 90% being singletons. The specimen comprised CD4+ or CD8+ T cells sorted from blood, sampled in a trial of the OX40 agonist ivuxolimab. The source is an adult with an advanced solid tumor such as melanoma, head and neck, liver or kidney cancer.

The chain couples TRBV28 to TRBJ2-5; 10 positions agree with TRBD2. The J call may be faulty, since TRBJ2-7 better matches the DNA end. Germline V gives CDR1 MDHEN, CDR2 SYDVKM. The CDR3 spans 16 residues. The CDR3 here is CASSPAGGPVDNEQYF. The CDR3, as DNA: TGTGCCAGCAGTCCAGCGGGAGGGCCCGTGGACAACGAGCAGTACTTC.

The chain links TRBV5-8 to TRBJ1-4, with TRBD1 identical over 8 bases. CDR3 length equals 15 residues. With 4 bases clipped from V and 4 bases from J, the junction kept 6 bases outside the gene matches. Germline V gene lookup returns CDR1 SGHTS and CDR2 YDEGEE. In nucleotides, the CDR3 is TGTGCCAGCAGCCAGGACAGGGTTGGTAATGAAAAACTGTTTTTT. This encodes CASSQDRVGNEKLFF.

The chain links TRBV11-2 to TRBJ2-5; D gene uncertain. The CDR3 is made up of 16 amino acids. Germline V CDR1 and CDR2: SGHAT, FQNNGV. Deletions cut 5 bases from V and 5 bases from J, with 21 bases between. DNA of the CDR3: TGTGCCAGCAGCCGTTTGTCCCCTTCCCAAGCGGAGACCCAGTACTTC. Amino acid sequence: CASSRLSPSQAETQYF.

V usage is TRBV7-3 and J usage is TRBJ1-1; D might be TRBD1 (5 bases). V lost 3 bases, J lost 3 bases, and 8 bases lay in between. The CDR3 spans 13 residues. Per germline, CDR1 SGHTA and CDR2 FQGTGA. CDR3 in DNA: TGTGCCAGCAGCTTCGACAGTTACACTGAAGCTTTCTTT. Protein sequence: CASSFDSYTEAFF. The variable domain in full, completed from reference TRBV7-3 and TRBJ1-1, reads GAGVSQTPSNKVTEKGKYVELRCDPISGHTALYWYRQSLGQGPEFLIYFQGTGAADDSGLPNDRFFAVRPEGSVSTLKIQRTERGDSAVYLCASSFDSYTEAFFGQGTRLTVV.

The CDR3 sequence: CASSSFTSGSYYEQYF. CDR3 sequence (DNA): TGTGCCAGCAGTTCGTTTACTAGCGGATCCTACTACGAGCAGTACTTC. This chain joins TRBV28 and TRBJ2-7; 8 positions match TRBD2. Germline CDR1 MDHEN, CDR2 SYDVKM. The V and J ends lost 4 bases and 3 bases, in that order; junction bases with no gene match: 11. The CDR3 is made up of 16 amino acids.

The CDR3 here is CASSPRDRGGYTF. CDR3 coding DNA: TGTGCCAGCAGCCCCCGGGACAGGGGTGGCTACACCTTC. The chain recombines TRBV11-2 with TRBJ1-2; 10 nucleotides agree with TRBD1. This CDR3 has 13 residues. The ends lost 5 bases at V and 7 bases at J; junction bases unmatched: 4. Germline V gives CDR1 SGHAT, CDR2 FQNNGV.

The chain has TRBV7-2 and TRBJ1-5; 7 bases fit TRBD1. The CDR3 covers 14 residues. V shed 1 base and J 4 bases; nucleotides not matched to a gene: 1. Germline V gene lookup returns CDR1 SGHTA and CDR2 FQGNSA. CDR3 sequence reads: CASSLGTGNQPQHF. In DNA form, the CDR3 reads TGTGCCAGCAGCTTAGGGACAGGTAATCAGCCCCAGCATTTT.

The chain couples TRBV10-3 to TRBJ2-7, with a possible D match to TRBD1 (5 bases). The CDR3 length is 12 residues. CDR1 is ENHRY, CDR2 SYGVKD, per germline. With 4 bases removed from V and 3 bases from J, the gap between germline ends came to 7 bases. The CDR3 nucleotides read TGTGCCATCAGTGCGACAGACTACGAGCAGTACTTC. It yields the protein CAISATDYEQYF.

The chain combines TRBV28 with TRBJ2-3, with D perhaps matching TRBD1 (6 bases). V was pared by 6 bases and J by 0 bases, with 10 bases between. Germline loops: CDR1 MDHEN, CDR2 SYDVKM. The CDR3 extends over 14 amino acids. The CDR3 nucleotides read TGTGCCAGCAGCAGAAGGGGGAGCACAGATACGCAGTATTTT. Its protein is CASSRRGSTDTQYF.

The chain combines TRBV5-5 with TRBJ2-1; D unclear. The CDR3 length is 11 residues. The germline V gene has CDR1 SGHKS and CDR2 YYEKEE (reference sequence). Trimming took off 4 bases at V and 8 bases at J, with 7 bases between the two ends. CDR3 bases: TGTGCCAGCAGCCTAAACTATGAGCAGTTCTTC. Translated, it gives CASSLNYEQFF.

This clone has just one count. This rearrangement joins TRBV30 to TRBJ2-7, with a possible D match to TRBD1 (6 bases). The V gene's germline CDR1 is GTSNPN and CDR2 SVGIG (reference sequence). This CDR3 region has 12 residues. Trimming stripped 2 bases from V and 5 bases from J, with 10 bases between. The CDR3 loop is CAWSFRDNEQYF. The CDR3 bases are TGTGCCTGGAGTTTTAGGGACAACGAGCAGTACTTC.

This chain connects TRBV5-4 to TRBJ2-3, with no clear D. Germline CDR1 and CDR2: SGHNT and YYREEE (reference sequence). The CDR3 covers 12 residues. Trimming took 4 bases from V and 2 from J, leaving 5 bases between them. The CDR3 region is CASSLYTDTQYF. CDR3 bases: TGTGCCAGCAGCCTTTACACAGATACGCAGTATTTT.

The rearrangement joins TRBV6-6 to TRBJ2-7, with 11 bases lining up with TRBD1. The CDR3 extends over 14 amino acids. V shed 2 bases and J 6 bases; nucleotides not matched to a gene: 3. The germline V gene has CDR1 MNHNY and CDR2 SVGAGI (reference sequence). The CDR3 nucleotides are TGTGCCAGCAGTTACCACGGGACAGGGGGCGAGCAGTACTTC. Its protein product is CASSYHGTGGEQYF.

The CDR3 spells CASEGGSTGELFF. The DNA of the CDR3 is TGTGCCAGCGAGGGGGGGAGCACCGGGGAGCTGTTTTTT. This sequence joins TRBV6-5 and TRBJ2-2, with a tentative D call TRBD2 (7 bases). Trimming pared 8 bases from V and 4 bases from J, leaving 11 bases between. The germline gives CDR1 MNHEY, CDR2 SVGAGI. The length of the CDR3 is 13 residues.

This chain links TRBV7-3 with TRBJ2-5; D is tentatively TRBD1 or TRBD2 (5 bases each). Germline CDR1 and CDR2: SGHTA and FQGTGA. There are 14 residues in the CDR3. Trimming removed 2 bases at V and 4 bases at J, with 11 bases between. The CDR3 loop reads CASSLGAGGETQYF. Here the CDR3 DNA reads TGTGCCAGCAGCTTAGGGGCGGGCGGAGAGACCCAGTACTTC.

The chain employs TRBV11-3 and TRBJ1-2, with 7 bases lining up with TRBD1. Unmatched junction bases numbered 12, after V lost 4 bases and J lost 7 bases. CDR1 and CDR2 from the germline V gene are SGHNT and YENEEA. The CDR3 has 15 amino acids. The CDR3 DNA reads TGTGCCAGCAGCTCAAGGAACCGACAGGGTAGTGGCTACACCTTC. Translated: CASSSRNRQGSGYTF.

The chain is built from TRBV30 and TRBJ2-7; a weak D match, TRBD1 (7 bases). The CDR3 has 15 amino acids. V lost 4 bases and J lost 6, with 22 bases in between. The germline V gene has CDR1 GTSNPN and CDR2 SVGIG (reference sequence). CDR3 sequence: CAWTSLRDRDREQYF. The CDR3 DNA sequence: TGTGCCTGGACTTCCTTGCGGGACAGAGATCGCGAGCAGTACTTC.

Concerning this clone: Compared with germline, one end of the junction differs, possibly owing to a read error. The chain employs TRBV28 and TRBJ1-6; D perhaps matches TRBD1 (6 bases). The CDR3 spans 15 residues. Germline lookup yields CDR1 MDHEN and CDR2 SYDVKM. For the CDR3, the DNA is TGTGCCAGCAGTTTTGGGGGCACCTATAATTCATCCCTCCACTTT. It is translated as CASSFGGTYNSSLHF.

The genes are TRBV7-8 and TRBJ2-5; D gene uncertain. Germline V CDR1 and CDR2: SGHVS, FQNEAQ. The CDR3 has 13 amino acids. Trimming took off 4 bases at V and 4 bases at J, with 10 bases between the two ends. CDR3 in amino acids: CASSYPIGETQYF. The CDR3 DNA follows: TGTGCCAGCAGCTACCCCATCGGAGAGACCCAGTACTTC. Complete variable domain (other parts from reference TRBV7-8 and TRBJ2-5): GAGVSQSPRYKVAKRGQDVALRCDPISGHVSLFWYQQALGQGPEFLTYFQNEAQLDKSGLPSDRFFAERPEGSVSTLKIQRTQQEDSAVYLCASSYPIGETQYFGPGTRLLVL.

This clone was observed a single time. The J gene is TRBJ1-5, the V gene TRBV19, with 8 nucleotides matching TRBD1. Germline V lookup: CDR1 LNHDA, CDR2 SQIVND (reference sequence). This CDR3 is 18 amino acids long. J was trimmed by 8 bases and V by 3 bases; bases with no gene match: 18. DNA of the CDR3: TGTGCCAGTAGTATCGCGGCAGGGGGCGCGGGATTGAGAGAGCCCCAGCATTTT. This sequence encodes CASSIAAGGAGLREPQHF. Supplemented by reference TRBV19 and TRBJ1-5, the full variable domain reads DGGITQSPKYLFRKEGQNVTLSCEQNLNHDAMYWYRQDPGQGLRLIYYSQIVNDFQKGDIAEGYSVSREKKESFPLTVTSAQKNPTAFYLCASSIAAGGAGLREPQHFGDGTRLSIL.

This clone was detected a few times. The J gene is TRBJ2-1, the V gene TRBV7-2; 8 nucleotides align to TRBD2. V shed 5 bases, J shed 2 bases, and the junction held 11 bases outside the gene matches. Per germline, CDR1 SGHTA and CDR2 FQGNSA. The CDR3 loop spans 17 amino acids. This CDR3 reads CASSPTQAGAPYNEQFF. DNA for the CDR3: TGTGCCAGCAGCCCTACCCAAGCGGGAGCCCCCTACAATGAGCAGTTCTTC.

CDR3: CASSGSGSISGEQFF. As DNA, the CDR3 is TGTGCCAGCAGTGGTAGCGGGAGTATATCTGGTGAGCAGTTCTTC. This chain links TRBV2 with TRBJ2-1, with 9 bases fitting TRBD2. CDR1 is SNHLY, CDR2 FYNNEI, per germline. CDR3 length: 15 residues. V was pared by 4 bases and J by 9 bases, with 10 bases of the junction left unmatched.

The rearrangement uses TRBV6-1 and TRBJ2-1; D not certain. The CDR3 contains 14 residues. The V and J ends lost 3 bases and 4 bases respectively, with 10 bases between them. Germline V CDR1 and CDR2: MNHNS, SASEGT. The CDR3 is CASSEWVEYNEQFF. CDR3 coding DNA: TGTGCCAGCAGTGAGTGGGTAGAGTACAATGAGCAGTTCTTC.

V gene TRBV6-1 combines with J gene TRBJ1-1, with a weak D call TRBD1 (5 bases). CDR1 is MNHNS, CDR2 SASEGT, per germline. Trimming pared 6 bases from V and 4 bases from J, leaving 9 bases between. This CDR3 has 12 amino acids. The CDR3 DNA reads TGTGCCAGCAGAAGGGGAGGCACTGAAGCTTTCTTT. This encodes CASRRGGTEAFF.